This T cell receptor beta chain was recorded in a study of tumor and adjacent non-tumor tissue in lung cancer. For the study at large: There were 11 to 12 adenocarcinoma, a couple of squamous cell carcinoma and 1 small cell lung cancer cases. The patients, approximately 9 men and 5 women, were roughly 30 to 80 with stage I to III disease. Whole-study findings and limits: Normal lung showed higher cumulative top 100 clone frequency than tumor.

A note on this clonotype: The antigen is undetermined.

The CDR3 has 14 amino acids. Trimming cost V 4 bases and J 2 bases, with 15 bases left between them. From germline, CDR1 is SQVTM and CDR2 ANQGSEA. A modified ARM-PCR protocol with three rounds of nested PCR amplified TCRbeta. MiXCR, applied by TCRdb to the multiplex PCR reads, yields one record per CDR3 protein. The sample shows 65,000 to 90,000 distinct CDR3 sequences, roughly 80% of them seen only once. The template was RNA from unsorted bulk tissue. Between August and November 2014, newly diagnosed, chemotherapy-naive lung cancer patients underwent thoracic surgery in China. Sequenced input: lung tumor tissue. The receptor was isolated from a woman between 50 and 59 years old with non-small cell lung cancer. The chain employs TRBV29-1 and TRBJ2-7, with D perhaps TRBD1 or TRBD2 (5 bases each). This CDR3 reads CSVAIGDGTYEQYF. The CDR3 bases are TGCAGCGTTGCCATAGGGGACGGAACCTACGAGCAGTACTTC.